This TCR beta chain was observed in a study of brain metastases from non-small cell lung cancer. The length of the CDR3 is 13 residues. V gave up 4 bases and J gave up 9 bases, with 16 bases separating them. Germline assignment: CDR1 MNHEY and CDR2 SVGAGI. As concerns this clone: What it binds is unknown.

Sequenced by immunoSEQ multiplex PCR; TCRdb stores in-frame clones only, minus some. Found here are around 690 clones, about 86% of them singletons; the top ten hold about a tenth. Study-level findings and limits: TCR repertoires overlapped largely between brain metastases and matched primaries. Compared with their matched primary tumors, roughly 64% of brain metastases showed expanded T-cell clones. Compared with primary tumors, brain metastases showed less T-cell infiltration.

The chain couples TRBV6-5 to TRBJ2-7; a weak D match, TRBD2 (6 bases). The TCR sequence derives from a donor aged 40 or older with non-small cell lung cancer. Sequencing was performed on primary lung tumor tissue. The CDR3 region is CASSFPGTAAQYF. In nucleotides, the CDR3 is TGTGCCAGCAGTTTCCCCGGGACTGCCGCGCAGTACTTC.